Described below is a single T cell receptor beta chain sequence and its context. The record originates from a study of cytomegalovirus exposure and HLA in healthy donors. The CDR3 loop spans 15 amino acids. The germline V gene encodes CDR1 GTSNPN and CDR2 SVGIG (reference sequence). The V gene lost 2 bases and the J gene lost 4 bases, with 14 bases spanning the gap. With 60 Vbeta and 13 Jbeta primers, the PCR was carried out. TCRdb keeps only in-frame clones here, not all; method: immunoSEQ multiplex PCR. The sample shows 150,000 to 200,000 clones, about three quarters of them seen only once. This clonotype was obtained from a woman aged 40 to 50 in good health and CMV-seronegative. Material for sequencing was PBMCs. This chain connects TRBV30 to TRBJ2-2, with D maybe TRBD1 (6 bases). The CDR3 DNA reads TGTGCCTGGAGTAGTGTGTCAGGGGCCACCGGGGAGCTGTTTTTT. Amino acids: CAWSSVSGATGELFF.